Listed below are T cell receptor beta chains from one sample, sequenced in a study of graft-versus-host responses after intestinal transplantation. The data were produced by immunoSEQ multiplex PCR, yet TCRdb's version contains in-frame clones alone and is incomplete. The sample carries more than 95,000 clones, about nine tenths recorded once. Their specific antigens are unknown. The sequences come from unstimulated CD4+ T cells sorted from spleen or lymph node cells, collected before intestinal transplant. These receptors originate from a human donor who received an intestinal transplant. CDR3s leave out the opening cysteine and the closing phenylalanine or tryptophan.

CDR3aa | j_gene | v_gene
ASSPTANSPLH | TRBJ1-6 | TRBV18
ASSQDWQVLGGANVLT | TRBJ2-6 | TRBV4-3
ASSLARKLHNEQF | TRBJ2-1 | TRBV5-6
ASTTGGTEAF | TRBJ1-1 | TRBV6-5
ASSVSQNIQPQH | TRBJ1-5 | TRBV27
ASSFSARHRSSYEQY | TRBJ2-7 | TRBV28
ASSEARVSNYGYT | TRBJ1-2 | TRBV6-1
ASSEGQGNQPQH | TRBJ1-5 | TRBV6-1
ASSHDRNNEQF | TRBJ2-1 | TRBV18
ASRGQGAIYGYT | TRBJ1-2 | TRBV19
ASSQDLSKNQPQH | TRBJ1-5 | TRBV4-3
ASSYSIHATNTEAF | TRBJ1-1 | TRBV6-5
ASTTAGAEQY | TRBJ2-7 | TRBV28
ASSRGSVNTEAF | TRBJ1-1 | TRBV6-1
ASRGGNTGELF | TRBJ2-2 | TRBV7-8
ASSATGETQY | TRBJ2-5 | TRBV5-1
ASLLTGNTIY | TRBJ1-3 | TRBV2
SVGYRGISGNTIY | TRBJ1-3 | TRBV29-1
ASSQPGLAGHRETQY | TRBJ2-5 | TRBV7-2
ASAPGGETGELF | TRBJ2-2 | TRBV10-1
ASSYAGGTSGNEQF | TRBJ2-1 | TRBV6-5
ASSLGTGRQTQY | TRBJ2-5 | TRBV6-5
ASSYEATREQF | TRBJ2-1 | TRBV6-5